This T cell receptor (beta chain) derives from a study of blood T cell repertoires in COVID-19. As for the study in general: Whether acute or convalescent, the COVID-19 samples came from the United States, Italy and Spain.

J gave up 5 bases and V 2 bases, and 3 bases lay outside the gene matches. Germline values: CDR1 MNHEY, CDR2 SVGAGI. CDR3 length: 14 amino acids. Source study methods: From reference gene primer amplification, estimates of nucleated cell counts were derived. Measured with immunoSEQ multiplex PCR; TCRdb has only the in-frame clones, and not every one. V, J and clone size derive from that table, while D and trimming were established from the DNA sequence. The sample carries about 180,000 clones, around 83% recorded once. The sample consisted of peripheral blood. The clonotype originates from a woman between 70 and 85 years old with COVID-19, enrolled during active disease. The chain is built from TRBV6-5 and TRBJ2-7; 10 bases agree with TRBD1. This CDR3 reads CASSYVDRGNEQYF. The CDR3 region has the DNA TGTGCCAGCAGTTACGTGGACAGGGGGAACGAGCAGTACTTC.